The 25 T cell receptor beta chains below all came from one sample that was sequenced in a study of multiple sclerosis patients with progressive multifocal leukoencephalopathy. The time point here: time of PML onset. Profiling relied on immunoSEQ multiplex PCR, and the TCRdb table lists in-frame clones only, not all of them. The data show about 32,000 clones, roughly 87% seen once. The input for sequencing was PBMCs, taken from a patient treated with natalizumab. The receptors here all came from a woman between 40 and 55 years old with progressive multifocal leukoencephalopathy.

This chain links TRBV27 with TRBJ2-7; unclear D gene. V was cut by 0 bases and J by 4 bases, with 16 bases left in between. The CDR3 has 16 amino acids. Germline loops: CDR1 MNHEY, CDR2 SMNVEV (reference sequence). The CDR3 nucleotides are TGTGCCAGCAGTTTATCCTCGGACCCACGCTGGTACGAGCAGTACTTC. It specifies CASSLSSDPRWYEQYF.

The chain joins TRBV18 to TRBJ1-2, with TRBD1 matching over 7 bases. Germline loops: CDR1 KGHSH, CDR2 LQKENI. There are 15 residues in the CDR3. V shed 2 bases, J shed 2 bases, and the junction held 5 bases outside the gene matches. The CDR3 DNA is TGTGCCAGCTCACCAACAGGGGATTGGAACTATGGCTACACCTTC. Protein product: CASSPTGDWNYGYTF.

The genes are TRBV4-1 and TRBJ1-5, with D tentatively TRBD1 (6 bases). The CDR3 has 14 residues. Trimming pared 0 bases from V and 7 bases from J, leaving 10 bases between. CDR1 and CDR2 (germline): MGHRA, YSYEKL. The CDR3 spells CASSQDRGDQPQHF. The CDR3 nucleotides are TGCGCCAGCAGCCAAGATAGGGGGGACCAGCCCCAGCATTTT.

DNA of the CDR3: TGTGCCAGCAGCTACCCTAGCTGGGGCGGGAGGGCCCTCACTAGCTCCTACAATGAGCAGTTCTTC. It is translated as CASSYPSWGGRALTSSYNEQFF. The chain recombines TRBV28 with TRBJ2-1; the match to TRBD2 covers 9 bases. The junction had 24 bases not matched to a gene; V was cut back by 6 bases and J by 0 bases. The length of the CDR3 is 22 residues. Germline V gene data show CDR1 as MDHEN and CDR2 as SYDVKM.

The sample holds one count of this clone. This chain connects TRBV4-1 to TRBJ1-1, with 8 bases fitting TRBD1. Trimming took 0 bases from V and 0 from J; bases not matched to a gene: 9. CDR3 length: 18 amino acids. Germline CDR1 is MGHRA and CDR2 is YSYEKL. CDR3: CASSQDTAGGFVNTEAFF. The CDR3 DNA follows: TGCGCCAGCAGCCAAGATACTGCAGGGGGCTTTGTGAACACTGAAGCTTTCTTT.

The chain is built from TRBV6-5 and TRBJ1-5; D is possibly TRBD1 (6 bases). The CDR3 consists of 16 residues. The V and J ends lost 4 bases and 7 bases respectively, with 20 bases between them. Per the germline V gene, CDR1 is MNHEY and CDR2 is SVGAGI. CDR3 amino acids: CASSLTSRGGGQPQHF. DNA of the CDR3: TGTGCCAGCAGTTTAACGTCCAGAGGGGGGGGACAGCCCCAGCATTTT.

Here the CDR3 reads CASTQSGEGYTF. CDR3 DNA sequence: TGTGCCAGCACCCAGTCGGGGGAGGGCTACACCTTC. The chain uses TRBV7-3 and TRBJ1-2, with a weak D call TRBD1 (5 bases). This CDR3 region has 12 residues. Trimming removed 7 bases at V and 8 bases at J, with 14 bases between. Germline CDR1 is SGHTA and CDR2 is FQGTGA.

V usage is TRBV4-3 and J usage is TRBJ1-2; D ambiguous. The V end was cut by 0 bases, the J end by 5 bases, with 16 bases between. The length of the CDR3 is 16 residues. Germline CDR1 reads LGHNA; CDR2 reads YSLEER. CDR3 protein: CASSQDSALRFYGYTF. CDR3 DNA sequence: TGCGCCAGCAGCCAAGATAGCGCTTTGAGGTTTTATGGCTACACCTTC.

The rearrangement joins TRBV18 to TRBJ1-3, with D perhaps TRBD1 (6 bases). Trimming cost V 4 bases and J 0 bases, with 16 bases left between them. There are 17 residues in the CDR3. The germline V gene encodes CDR1 KGHSH and CDR2 LQKENI. The CDR3 spells CASSRQDGKSSGNTIYF. For the CDR3, the DNA is TGTGCCAGCTCACGACAGGACGGGAAGAGCTCTGGAAACACCATATATTTT. The full variable domain, with the rest looked up from reference TRBV18 and TRBJ1-3, is NAGVMQNPRHLVRRRGQEARLRCSPMKGHSHVYWYRQLPEEGLKFMVYLQKENIIDESGMPKERFSAEFPKEGPSILRIQQVVRGDSAAYFCASSRQDGKSSGNTIYFGEGSWLTVV.

The V gene is TRBV30, the J gene TRBJ1-1; TRBD1 agrees at 7 bases. Germline V gene sequence: CDR1 GTSNPN, CDR2 SVGIG (reference sequence). The CDR3 runs 12 residues. The J segment lost 1 base and the V segment lost 7 bases, leaving 3 bases of the junction unmatched. The chain's CDR3 is CASGQPNTEAFF. CDR3 DNA sequence: TGTGCCTCGGGACAGCCGAACACTGAAGCTTTCTTT.

This sequence joins TRBV15 and TRBJ1-5; D ambiguous. The V gene's germline CDR1 is LNHNV and CDR2 YYDKDF (reference sequence). Trimming removed 1 base at V and 3 bases at J, with 10 bases between. The CDR3 has 15 residues. Here the CDR3 reads CATSRVGQTNQPQHF. For the CDR3, the DNA is TGTGCCACCAGCAGAGTCGGCCAGACCAATCAGCCCCAGCATTTT.

In its sample, this clone was seen once. This chain links TRBV29-1 with TRBJ2-6; a weak D match, TRBD1 (6 bases). The ends were cut back, 2 bases at V and 1 base at J, with 15 bases in the middle. The CDR3 has 17 residues. Germline CDR1 and CDR2: SQVTM and ANQGSEA. Here the CDR3 DNA reads TGCAGCGTTGAAACCCAGGGGCCTTCTTCTGGGGCCAACGTCCTGACTTTC. Translation gives CSVETQGPSSGANVLTF.

V is TRBV2 and J is TRBJ1-1, with D unresolved. V was trimmed by 5 bases and J by 1 base, leaving 11 bases between them. The CDR3 is 14 amino acids. Germline CDR1 SNHLY, CDR2 FYNNEI. CDR3: CASSSLLGNTEAFF. Written as DNA, the CDR3 is TGTGCCAGCAGTTCCTTACTCGGGAACACTGAAGCTTTCTTT.

In its sample, this clone was seen a few times. CDR3 amino acids: CASSSLRQGAVYGYTF. The DNA of the CDR3 is TGTGCCAGCAGTTCACTGCGACAGGGGGCCGTCTATGGCTACACCTTC. This sequence joins TRBV27 and TRBJ1-2; TRBD1 matches 10 bases. Unmatched junction bases numbered 9, after V lost 4 bases and J lost 4 bases. The CDR3 is 16 amino acids. Germline assignment: CDR1 MNHEY and CDR2 SMNVEV (reference sequence).

CDR3 sequence (DNA): TGTGCCAGCAGTAAGGACAGCCGTCCGAACTACGAGCAGTACTTC. It is translated as CASSKDSRPNYEQYF. This chain uses TRBV11-2 with TRBJ2-7; tentatively, D is TRBD1 (6 bases). Germline CDR1 SGHAT, CDR2 FQNNGV. The V end lost 6 bases, the J end lost 3 bases, and 18 bases lay between the germline ends. The CDR3 extends over 15 amino acids.

The rearrangement links TRBV6-5 to TRBJ1-1, with 7 bases lining up with TRBD1. The CDR3 totals 13 residues. V dropped 2 bases and J dropped 4; count of bases not matched to a gene: 1. The V gene's germline CDR1 is MNHEY and CDR2 SVGAGI. CDR3 loop: CASSYPGGTEAFF. The CDR3 DNA reads TGTGCCAGCAGTTACCCAGGGGGCACTGAAGCTTTCTTT.

The chain recombines TRBV6-6 with TRBJ2-7; D remains ambiguous. The CDR3 is 14 residues long. Trimming took 8 bases from V and 4 from J, leaving 18 bases between them. The germline V gene encodes CDR1 MNHNY and CDR2 SVGAGI (reference sequence). For the CDR3, the DNA is TGTGCCAGCTCCTTCCGGGCCGGTCCTTACGAGCAGTACTTC. Protein sequence: CASSFRAGPYEQYF.

This chain connects TRBV30 to TRBJ1-3; no definite D call. The CDR3 sequence is 14 residues long. Germline lookup yields CDR1 GTSNPN and CDR2 SVGIG (reference sequence). Trimming stripped 0 bases from V and 2 bases from J, with 8 bases between. The CDR3 DNA sequence: TGTGCCTGGAGTGTAAGAGTACCTGGAAACACCATATATTTT. Translating it yields CAWSVRVPGNTIYF.

The chain carries TRBV7-9 and TRBJ2-3, with 7 bases identical to TRBD2. Germline-derived CDR1 and CDR2 are SEHNR and FQNEAQ (reference sequence). The CDR3 sequence is 15 residues long. The junction had 6 bases not matched to a gene; V was cut back by 5 bases and J by 1 base. CDR3 region: CASSLKRDGTDTQYF. CDR3 bases: TGTGCCAGCAGCCTCAAGCGGGACGGCACAGATACGCAGTATTTT. The variable domain in full, completed from reference TRBV7-9 and TRBJ2-3, reads DTGVSQNPRHKITKRGQNVTFRCDPISEHNRLYWYRQTLGQGPEFLTYFQNEAQLEKSRLLSDRFSAERPKGSFSTLEIQRTEQGDSAMYLCASSLKRDGTDTQYFGPGTRLTVL.

This rearrangement joins TRBV4-3 to TRBJ2-3, with 9 nucleotides matching TRBD1. The V and J ends lost 0 bases and 1 base, in that order; junction bases with no gene match: 8. From germline, CDR1 is LGHNA and CDR2 YSLEER. CDR3 length: 18 amino acids. The CDR3 nucleotides read TGCGCCAGCAGCCAAGATGGCGGGGGACAGGGAGGCACAGATACGCAGTATTTT. Its protein is CASSQDGGGQGGTDTQYF.

V is TRBV6-1 and J is TRBJ2-2, with TRBD2 identical over 13 bases. After removal of 4 bases from V and 2 bases from J, the junction contained 4 bases not matched to a gene. The CDR3 is made up of 17 amino acids. Per the germline V gene, CDR1 is MNHNS and CDR2 is SASEGT. CDR3 nucleotides: TGTGCCAGCAGTGGTACTAGCGGGGGGGAAAACACCGGGGAGCTGTTTTTT. Translation: CASSGTSGGENTGELFF.

The table lists this clone with a count of one. J is TRBJ1-1 and V is TRBV9; the match to TRBD1 covers 7 bases. Germline V gives CDR1 SGDLS, CDR2 YYNGEE. The V segment lost 1 base and the J segment 4 bases; nucleotides outside the gene matches: 7. The CDR3 is 15 amino acids. The CDR3 loop reads CASSVQGGAGTEAFF. The CDR3 region has the DNA TGTGCCAGCAGCGTACAAGGGGGCGCGGGCACTGAAGCTTTCTTT.

The rearrangement links TRBV5-1 to TRBJ2-7, with D possibly being TRBD1 or TRBD2 (5 bases each). The length of the CDR3 is 16 residues. Trimming left V 7 bases short and J 0 bases short, with 20 bases between. The V gene's germline CDR1 is SGHRS and CDR2 YFSETQ. The CDR3 DNA sequence: TGCGCCAGCCGCCGTATGACCGGGACGAGCTCCTACGAGCAGTACTTC. It specifies CASRRMTGTSSYEQYF. The full variable domain, its missing parts supplied by reference TRBV5-1 and TRBJ2-7, is KAGVTQTPRYLIKTRGQQVTLSCSPISGHRSVSWYQQTPGQGLQFLFEYFSETQRNKGNFPGRFSGRQFSNSRSEMNVSTLELGDSALYLCASRRMTGTSSYEQYFGPGTRLTVT.

The chain has TRBV27 and TRBJ2-3, with 9 bases lining up with TRBD1. Trimming took 3 bases from V and 2 from J; bases not matched to a gene: 3. The CDR3 extends over 15 amino acids. The V gene's germline CDR1 is MNHEY and CDR2 SMNVEV (reference sequence). For the CDR3, the DNA is TGTGCCAGCAGTTTGGGGGACAGGGACACAGATACGCAGTATTTT. It encodes CASSLGDRDTDTQYF.

The gene calls are TRBV4-3 and TRBJ2-7; 10 positions agree with TRBD2. Germline trimming cut 0 bases from V and 2 bases from J; bases unmatched to any gene: 1. This CDR3 comprises 15 residues. Germline values: CDR1 LGHNA, CDR2 YSLEER. CDR3 nucleotides: TGCGCCAGCAGCCAAGATACTAGCGGGGCCTACGAGCAGTACTTC. Its protein product is CASSQDTSGAYEQYF.